The clone carrying this TCR beta chain was observed a few times. Its antigen is still unknown. This sample was taken from a study of response to subunit inactivated influenza vaccine. TCRdb fed the RT-PCR reads into MiXCR, producing one record per CDR3 protein. The table shows 800,000 or so distinct CDR3 sequences, with 21% occurring only once. V lost 6 bases and J 2 bases, leaving 11 bases between the germline ends. This CDR3 has 13 residues. Germline V CDR1 and CDR2: SGHTA, FQGNSA. Study-wide points: The study's authors posited that every seasonal influenza vaccination enlists few new T cells.

The TCR originated in a man in his fifties who received an inactivated influenza vaccine. The V call is TRBV7-2, the J call TRBJ2-7; D gene unclear. The input for sequencing was PBMCs from blood, taken about 5 days after vaccination. The CDR3 sequence is CASSRAGPYEQYF. CDR3 bases: TGTGCCAGCAGTCGCGCCGGGCCCTACGAGCAGTACTTC.